This entry lists 3 T cell receptor beta chains sequenced from one sample in a study of cytomegalovirus exposure and HLA in healthy donors. Both 60 Vbeta primers and 13 Jbeta primers went into the PCR. Measured with immunoSEQ multiplex PCR; TCRdb has only the in-frame clones, and not every one. The sample consists of tens of thousands of clones, about 78% of them appearing once. The sample comprised PBMCs. These receptors were collected from a middle-aged woman in good health and CMV-seronegative.

The gene calls are TRBV28 and TRBJ2-1, with 10 nucleotides matching TRBD2. The trim removed 7 bases at V and 9 bases at J, leaving 6 bases unmatched. Germline CDR1 MDHEN, CDR2 SYDVKM. The CDR3 totals 13 residues. CDR3 loop: CASTTSGYSEQFF. The CDR3 region has the DNA TGTGCCAGCACGACTAGCGGGTATAGTGAGCAGTTCTTC.

This clone was seen a handful of times. V and J are TRBV10-3 and TRBJ1-1; TRBD1 agrees at 8 bases. The V and J ends lost 6 bases and 0 bases, in that order; junction bases with no gene match: 3. The germline V gene encodes CDR1 ENHRY and CDR2 SYGVKD. This CDR3 contains 14 residues. CDR3: CAIRQGAMNTEAFF. In DNA form, the CDR3 reads TGTGCCATCAGGCAGGGGGCCATGAACACTGAAGCTTTCTTT.

This clone was observed a handful of times. The chain joins TRBV2 to TRBJ2-7, with TRBD1 matching 8 bases. The CDR3 consists of 14 residues. J lost 2 bases, V lost 6 bases, and 6 bases had no gene match. Germline V lookup: CDR1 SNHLY, CDR2 FYNNEI. CDR3 amino acids: CASSLTGGPYEQYF. DNA for the CDR3: TGTGCCAGCAGCCTTACAGGGGGGCCCTACGAGCAGTACTTC.